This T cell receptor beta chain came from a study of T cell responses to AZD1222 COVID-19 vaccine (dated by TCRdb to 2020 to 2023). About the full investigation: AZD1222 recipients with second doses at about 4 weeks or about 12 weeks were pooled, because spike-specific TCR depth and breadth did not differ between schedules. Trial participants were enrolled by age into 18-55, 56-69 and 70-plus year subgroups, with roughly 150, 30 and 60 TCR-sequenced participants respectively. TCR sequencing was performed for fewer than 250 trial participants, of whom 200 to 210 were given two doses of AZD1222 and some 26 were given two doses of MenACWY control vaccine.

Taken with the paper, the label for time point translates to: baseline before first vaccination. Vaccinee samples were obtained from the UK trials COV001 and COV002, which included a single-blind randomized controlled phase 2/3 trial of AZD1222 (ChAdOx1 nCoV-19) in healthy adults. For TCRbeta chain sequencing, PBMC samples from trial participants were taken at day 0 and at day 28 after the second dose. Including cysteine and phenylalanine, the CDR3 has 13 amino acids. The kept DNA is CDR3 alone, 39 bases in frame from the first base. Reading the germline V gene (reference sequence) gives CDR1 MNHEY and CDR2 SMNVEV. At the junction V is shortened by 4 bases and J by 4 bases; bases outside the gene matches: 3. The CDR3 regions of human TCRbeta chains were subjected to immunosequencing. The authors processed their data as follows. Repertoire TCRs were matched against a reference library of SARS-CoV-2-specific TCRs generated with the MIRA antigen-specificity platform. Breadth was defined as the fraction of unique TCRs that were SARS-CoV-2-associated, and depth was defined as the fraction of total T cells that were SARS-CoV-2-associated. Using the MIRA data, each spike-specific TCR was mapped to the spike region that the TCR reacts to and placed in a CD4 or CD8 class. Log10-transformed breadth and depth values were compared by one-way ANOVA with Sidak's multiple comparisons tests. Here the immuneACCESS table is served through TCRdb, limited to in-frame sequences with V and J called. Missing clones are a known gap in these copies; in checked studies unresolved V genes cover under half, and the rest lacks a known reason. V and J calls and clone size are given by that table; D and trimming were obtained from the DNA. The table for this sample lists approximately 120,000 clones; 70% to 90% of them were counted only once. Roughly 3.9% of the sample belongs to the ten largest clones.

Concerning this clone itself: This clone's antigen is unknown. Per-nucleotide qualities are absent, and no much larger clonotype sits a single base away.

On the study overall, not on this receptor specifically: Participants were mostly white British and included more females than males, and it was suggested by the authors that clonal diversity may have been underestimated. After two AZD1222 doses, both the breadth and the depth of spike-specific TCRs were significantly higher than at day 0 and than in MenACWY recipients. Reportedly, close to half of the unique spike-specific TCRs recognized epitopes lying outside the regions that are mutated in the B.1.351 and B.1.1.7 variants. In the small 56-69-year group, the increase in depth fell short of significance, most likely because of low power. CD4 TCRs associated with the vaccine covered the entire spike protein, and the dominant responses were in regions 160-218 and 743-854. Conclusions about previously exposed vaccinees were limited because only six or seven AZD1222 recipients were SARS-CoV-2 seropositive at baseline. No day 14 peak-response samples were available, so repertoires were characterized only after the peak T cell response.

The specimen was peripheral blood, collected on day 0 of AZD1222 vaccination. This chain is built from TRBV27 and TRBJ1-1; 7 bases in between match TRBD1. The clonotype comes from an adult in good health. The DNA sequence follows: TGTGCCAGCAGTTCACAGGGGATCACTGAAGCTTTCTTT. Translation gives CASSSQGITEAFF.